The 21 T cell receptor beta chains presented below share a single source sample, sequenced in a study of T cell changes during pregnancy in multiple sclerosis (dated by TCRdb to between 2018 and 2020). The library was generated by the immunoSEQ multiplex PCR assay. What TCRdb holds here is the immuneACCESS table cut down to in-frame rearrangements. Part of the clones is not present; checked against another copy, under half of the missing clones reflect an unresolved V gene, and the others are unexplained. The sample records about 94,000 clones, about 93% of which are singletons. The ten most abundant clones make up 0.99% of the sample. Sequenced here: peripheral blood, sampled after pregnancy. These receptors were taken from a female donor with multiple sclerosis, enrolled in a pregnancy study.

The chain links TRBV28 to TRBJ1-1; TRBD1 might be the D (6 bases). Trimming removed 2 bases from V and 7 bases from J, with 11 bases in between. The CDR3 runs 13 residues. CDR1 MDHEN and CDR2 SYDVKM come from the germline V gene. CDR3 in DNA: TGTGCCAGCAGTTTAGGAGAGGGGGTTGAAGCTTTCTTT. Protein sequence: CASSLGEGVEAFF.

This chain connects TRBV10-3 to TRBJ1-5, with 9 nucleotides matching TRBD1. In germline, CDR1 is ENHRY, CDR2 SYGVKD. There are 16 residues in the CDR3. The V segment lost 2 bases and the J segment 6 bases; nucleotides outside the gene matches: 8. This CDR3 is CAISETGTGIGQPQHF. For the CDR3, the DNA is TGTGCCATCAGTGAGACGGGGACAGGGATAGGTCAGCCCCAGCATTTT.

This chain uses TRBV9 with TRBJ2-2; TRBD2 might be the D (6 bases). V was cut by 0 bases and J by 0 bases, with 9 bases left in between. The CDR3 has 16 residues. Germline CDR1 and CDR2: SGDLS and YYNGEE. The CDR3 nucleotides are TGTGCCAGCAGCGTAGCTCGGGACTCGAACACCGGGGAGCTGTTTTTT. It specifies CASSVARDSNTGELFF.

CDR3 sequence (DNA): TGTGCCACCAGCAGATCCGGACAGGCGATATGGAGCTCCTACGAGCAGTACTTC. This gives the protein CATSRSGQAIWSSYEQYF. The gene calls are TRBV15 and TRBJ2-7; 7 positions match TRBD1. Germline-derived CDR1 and CDR2 are LNHNV and YYDKDF (reference sequence). V dropped 2 bases and J dropped 0; count of bases not matched to a gene: 13. The length of the CDR3 is 18 residues.

This CDR3 is CASSVGQVRNNEQFF. For the CDR3, the DNA is TGTGCCAGCAGTGTGGGACAGGTTAGGAACAATGAGCAGTTCTTC. The chain recombines TRBV25-1 with TRBJ2-1; the match to TRBD1 covers 8 bases. This CDR3 is built from 15 residues. Germline assignment: CDR1 MGHDK and CDR2 SYGVNS. With 4 bases clipped from V and 5 bases from J, the junction kept 7 bases outside the gene matches.

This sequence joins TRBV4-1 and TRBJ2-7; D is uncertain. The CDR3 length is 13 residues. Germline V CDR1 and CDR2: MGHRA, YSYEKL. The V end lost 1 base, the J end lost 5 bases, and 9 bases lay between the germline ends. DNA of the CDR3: TGCGCCAGCAGCCAAGCGAGTAGTGACGAGCAGTACTTC. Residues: CASSQASSDEQYF.

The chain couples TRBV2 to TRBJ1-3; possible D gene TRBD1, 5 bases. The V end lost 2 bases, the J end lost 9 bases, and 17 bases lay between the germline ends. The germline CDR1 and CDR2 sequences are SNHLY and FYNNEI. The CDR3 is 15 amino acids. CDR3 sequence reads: CASSESTGGRGTIYF. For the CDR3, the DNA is TGTGCCAGCAGTGAAAGCACGGGGGGAAGAGGCACCATATATTTT. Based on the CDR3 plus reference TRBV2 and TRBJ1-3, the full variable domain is EPEVTQTPSHQVTQMGQEVILRCVPISNHLYFYWYRQILGQKVEFLVSFYNNEISEKSEIFDDQFSVERPDGSNFTLKIRSTKLEDSAMYFCASSESTGGRGTIYFGEGSWLTVV.

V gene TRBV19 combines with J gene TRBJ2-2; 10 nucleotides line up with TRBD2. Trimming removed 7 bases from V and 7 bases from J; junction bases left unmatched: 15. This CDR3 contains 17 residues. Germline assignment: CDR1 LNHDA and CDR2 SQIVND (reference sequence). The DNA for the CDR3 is TGTGCCAGTAAAATGCTAGCGGGGGCCACGGTTGGCGGGGAGCTGTTTTTT. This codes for CASKMLAGATVGGELFF.

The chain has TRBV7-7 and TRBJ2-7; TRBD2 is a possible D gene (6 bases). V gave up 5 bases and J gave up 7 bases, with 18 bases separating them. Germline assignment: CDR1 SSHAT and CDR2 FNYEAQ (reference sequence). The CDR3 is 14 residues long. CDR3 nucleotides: TGTGCCAGCAGCCGGGACTTGAGCTCGGTTGAGCAGTACTTC. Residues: CASSRDLSSVEQYF.

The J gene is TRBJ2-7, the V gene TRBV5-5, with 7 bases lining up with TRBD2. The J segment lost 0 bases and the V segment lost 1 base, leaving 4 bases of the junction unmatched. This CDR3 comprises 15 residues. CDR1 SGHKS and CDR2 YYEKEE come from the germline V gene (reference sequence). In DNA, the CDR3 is TGTGCCAGCAGCTTGAGCGGGGCCAGCTCCTACGAGCAGTACTTC. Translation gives CASSLSGASSYEQYF.

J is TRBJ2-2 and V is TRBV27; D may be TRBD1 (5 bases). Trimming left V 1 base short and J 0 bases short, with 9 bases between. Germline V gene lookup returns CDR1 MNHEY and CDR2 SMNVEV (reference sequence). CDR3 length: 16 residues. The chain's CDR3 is CASSLWAGSNTGELFF. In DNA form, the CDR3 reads TGTGCCAGCAGTTTATGGGCAGGGTCGAACACCGGGGAGCTGTTTTTT.

In DNA form, the CDR3 reads TGCGCCAGCAGCCAAGTAGACAGGGGGATCTACGAGCAGTACTTC. Protein product: CASSQVDRGIYEQYF. The V call is TRBV4-1, the J call TRBJ2-7, with 9 bases that match TRBD1. The CDR3 extends over 15 amino acids. Germline loops: CDR1 MGHRA, CDR2 YSYEKL. J was trimmed by 3 bases and V by 1 base; bases with no gene match: 4.

The DNA of the CDR3 is TGTGCCTGGAGTATAGGGGGAAATCAGCCCCAGCATTTT. It encodes CAWSIGGNQPQHF. The chain employs TRBV30 and TRBJ1-5; the D gene is possibly TRBD1 (6 bases). This CDR3 is built from 13 residues. V dropped 2 bases and J dropped 4 bases, with 9 bases sitting between them. Germline CDR1 and CDR2: GTSNPN and SVGIG (reference sequence).

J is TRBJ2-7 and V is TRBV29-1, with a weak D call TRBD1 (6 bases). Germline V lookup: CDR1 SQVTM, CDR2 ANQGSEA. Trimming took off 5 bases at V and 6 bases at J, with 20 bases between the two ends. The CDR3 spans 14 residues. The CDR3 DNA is TGCAGCGTTTGTAAACAGGGACCCGTCTGCGAGCAGTACTTC. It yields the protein CSVCKQGPVCEQYF.

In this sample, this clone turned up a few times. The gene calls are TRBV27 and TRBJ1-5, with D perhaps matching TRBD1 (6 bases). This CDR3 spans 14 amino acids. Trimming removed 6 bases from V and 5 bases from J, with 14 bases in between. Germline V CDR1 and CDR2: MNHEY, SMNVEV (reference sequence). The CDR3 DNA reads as TGTGCCAGCAGGGGTGGGGGCGTCGATCAGCCCCAGCATTTT. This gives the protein CASRGGGVDQPQHF.

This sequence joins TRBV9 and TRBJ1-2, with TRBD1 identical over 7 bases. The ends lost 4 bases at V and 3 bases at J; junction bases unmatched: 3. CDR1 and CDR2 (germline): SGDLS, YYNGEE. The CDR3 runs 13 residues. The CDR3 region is CASSSDRDYGYTF. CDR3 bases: TGTGCCAGCAGCAGCGACAGGGACTATGGCTACACCTTC.

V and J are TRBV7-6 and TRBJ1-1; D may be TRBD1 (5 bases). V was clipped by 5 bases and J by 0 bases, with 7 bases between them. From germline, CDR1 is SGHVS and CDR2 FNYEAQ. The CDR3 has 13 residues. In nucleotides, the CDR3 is TGTGCCAGCAGCGTACAGGTGAACACTGAAGCTTTCTTT. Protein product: CASSVQVNTEAFF.

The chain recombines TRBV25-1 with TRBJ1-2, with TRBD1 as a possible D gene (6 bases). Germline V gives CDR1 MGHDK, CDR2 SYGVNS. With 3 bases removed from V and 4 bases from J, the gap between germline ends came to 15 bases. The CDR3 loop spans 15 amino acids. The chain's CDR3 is CASSDGQGLGYGYTF. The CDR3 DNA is TGTGCCAGCAGTGATGGGCAGGGGCTGGGCTATGGCTACACCTTC.

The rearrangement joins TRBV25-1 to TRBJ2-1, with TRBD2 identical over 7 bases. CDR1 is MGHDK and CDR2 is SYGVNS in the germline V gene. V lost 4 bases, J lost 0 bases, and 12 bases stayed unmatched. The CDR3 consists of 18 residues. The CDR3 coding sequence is TGTGCCAGCAGTGTAATTAATTCCGGGAGGAGCTCCTACAATGAGCAGTTCTTC. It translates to CASSVINSGRSSYNEQFF.

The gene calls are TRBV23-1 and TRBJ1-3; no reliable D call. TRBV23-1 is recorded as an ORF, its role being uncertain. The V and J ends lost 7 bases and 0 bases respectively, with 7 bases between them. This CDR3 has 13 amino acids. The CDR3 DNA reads TGCGCCAGCATTTCGGTCTCTGGAAACACCATATATTTT. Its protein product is CASISVSGNTIYF.

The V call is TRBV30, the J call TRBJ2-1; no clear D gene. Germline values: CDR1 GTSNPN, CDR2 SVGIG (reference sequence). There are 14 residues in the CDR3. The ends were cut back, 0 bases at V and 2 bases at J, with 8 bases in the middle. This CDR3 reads CAWSVSGPYNEQFF. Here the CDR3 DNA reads TGTGCCTGGAGTGTTTCTGGCCCCTACAATGAGCAGTTCTTC.